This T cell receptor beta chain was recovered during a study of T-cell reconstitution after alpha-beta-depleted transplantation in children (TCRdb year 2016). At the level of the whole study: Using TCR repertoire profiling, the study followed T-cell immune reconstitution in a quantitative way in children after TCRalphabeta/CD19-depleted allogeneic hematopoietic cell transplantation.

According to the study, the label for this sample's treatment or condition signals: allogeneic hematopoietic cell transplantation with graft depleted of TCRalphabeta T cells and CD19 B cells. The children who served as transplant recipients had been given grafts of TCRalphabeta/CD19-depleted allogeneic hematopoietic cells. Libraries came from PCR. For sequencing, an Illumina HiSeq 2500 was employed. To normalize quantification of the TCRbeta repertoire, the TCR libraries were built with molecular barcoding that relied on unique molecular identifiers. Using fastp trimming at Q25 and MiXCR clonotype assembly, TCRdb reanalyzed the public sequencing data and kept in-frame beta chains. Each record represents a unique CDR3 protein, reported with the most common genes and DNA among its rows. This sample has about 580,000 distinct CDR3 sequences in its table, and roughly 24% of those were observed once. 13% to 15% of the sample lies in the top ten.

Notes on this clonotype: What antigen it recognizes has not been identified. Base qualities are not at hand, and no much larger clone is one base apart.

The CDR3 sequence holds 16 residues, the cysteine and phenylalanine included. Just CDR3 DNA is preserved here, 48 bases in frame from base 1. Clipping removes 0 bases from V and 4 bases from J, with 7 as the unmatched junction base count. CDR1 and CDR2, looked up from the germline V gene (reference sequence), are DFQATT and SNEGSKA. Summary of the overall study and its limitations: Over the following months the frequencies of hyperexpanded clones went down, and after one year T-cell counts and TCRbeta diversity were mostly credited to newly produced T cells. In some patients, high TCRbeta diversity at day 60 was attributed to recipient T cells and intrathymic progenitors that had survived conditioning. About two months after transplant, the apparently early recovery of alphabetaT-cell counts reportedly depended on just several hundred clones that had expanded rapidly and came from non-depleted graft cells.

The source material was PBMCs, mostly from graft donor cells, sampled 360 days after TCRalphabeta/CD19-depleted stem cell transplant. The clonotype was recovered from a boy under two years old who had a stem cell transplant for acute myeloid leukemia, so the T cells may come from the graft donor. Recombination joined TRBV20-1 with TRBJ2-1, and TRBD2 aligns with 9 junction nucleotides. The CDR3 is CSARDIASGAYNEQFF. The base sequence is TGCAGTGCTAGAGATATAGCTAGCGGGGCGTACAATGAGCAGTTCTTC.